Following are 16 T cell receptor beta chains from one sample sequenced in a study of vaccination effects on CD4 cells after COVID-19. Antigen-specific CD4+ T cells were first expanded with viral peptide pools by the ViraFEST assay and only then sequenced. Once cultured for 9 to 11 days, the cells underwent separation to obtain CD4+ T cells. None of the vaccinated had previously contracted SARS-CoV-2, and their nucleocapsid antibodies tested negative. TCRdb keeps only in-frame clones here, not all; method: immunoSEQ multiplex PCR. The table lists tens of thousands of clones, approximately 68% of them singletons, with more than 13% in the top ten. These TCRs' antigens remain unknown. The sequencing used CD4+ T cells from PBMCs cultured with HCoV-OC43 spike peptides, collected before COVID-19 vaccination. Subset given: HCoV-OC43 spike overlapping peptide pool stimulation. These receptors originate from a human donor who received a COVID-19 vaccine.

The chain combines TRBV7-9 with TRBJ1-1; weak D call: TRBD1 (5 bases). Germline CDR1 is SEHNR and CDR2 is FQNEAQ (reference sequence). Trimming pared 2 bases from V and 7 bases from J, leaving 11 bases between. There are 13 residues in the CDR3. DNA of the CDR3: TGTGCCAGCAGCTTACGGGGCCTAGTTGAAGCTTTCTTT. Its protein product is CASSLRGLVEAFF.

V usage is TRBV6-4 and J usage is TRBJ1-2; D is undetermined. Trimming removed 3 bases from V and 6 bases from J, with 11 bases in between. The V gene's germline CDR1 is MRHNA and CDR2 SNTAGT. This CDR3 is built from 13 residues. This chain's CDR3 is CASSEGPGNGYTF. DNA of the CDR3: TGTGCCAGCAGTGAGGGCCCTGGGAATGGCTACACCTTC.

This clone occurred a few times. V usage is TRBV3-1 (or the pseudogene TRBV3-2) and J usage is TRBJ2-7; D ambiguous. Germline values: CDR1 LGHDT, CDR2 YNNKEL (reference sequence). The ends were cut back, 0 bases at V and 2 bases at J, with 11 bases in the middle. The CDR3 runs to 15 residues. The DNA for the CDR3 is TGTGCCAGCAGCCAAGACGACCGTGGCCCCTACGAGCAGTACTTC. Residues: CASSQDDRGPYEQYF.

This sequence joins TRBV27 and TRBJ2-2, with D tentatively TRBD2 (5 bases). Germline V gene data show CDR1 as MNHEY and CDR2 as SMNVEV (reference sequence). The ends were cut back, 3 bases at V and 0 bases at J, with 8 bases in the middle. The CDR3 has 15 amino acids. DNA for the CDR3: TGTGCCAGCAGTTTTGTTAGCGCGAACACCGGGGAGCTGTTTTTT. Its protein product is CASSFVSANTGELFF.

This chain connects TRBV11-2 to TRBJ1-2; a possible D gene is TRBD1 (6 bases). Germline assignment: CDR1 SGHAT and CDR2 FQNNGV. The CDR3 totals 15 residues. The germline V and J ends were trimmed by 4 bases and 3 bases, with 15 bases remaining between them. The CDR3 here is CASSSRDIGDYGYTF. The CDR3 coding sequence is TGTGCCAGCAGCTCCCGGGACATCGGGGACTATGGCTACACCTTC.

About this clone: Other nucleotide sequences in the sample specify the same CDR3. V and J are TRBV11-2 and TRBJ2-7, with unresolved D. The germline gives CDR1 SGHAT, CDR2 FQNNGV. The CDR3 is made up of 12 amino acids. The V and J ends lost 0 bases and 4 bases respectively, with 4 bases between them. The CDR3: CASSLDRYEQYF. CDR3 coding DNA: TGTGCCAGCAGCTTAGATCGGTACGAGCAGTACTTC.

This chain joins TRBV9 and TRBJ1-2; the D gene is possibly TRBD1 (6 bases). CDR3 size: 14 residues. Between the trimmed V and J ends, which lost 0 bases and 4 bases, there was a span of 10 bases. Germline V CDR1 and CDR2: SGDLS, YYNGEE. The CDR3 loop reads CASSVGQVLYGYTF. The CDR3 bases are TGTGCCAGCAGCGTAGGACAGGTCCTCTATGGCTACACCTTC.

The chain links TRBV7-8 to TRBJ2-1; TRBD2 matches at 8 bases. The germline V gene has CDR1 SGHVS and CDR2 FQNEAQ. V was pared by 5 bases and J by 3 bases, with 3 bases of the junction left unmatched. The CDR3 loop spans 14 amino acids. The CDR3: CASSLGTSYNEQFF. The CDR3 DNA sequence: TGTGCCAGCAGCCTCGGGACTAGCTACAATGAGCAGTTCTTC.

The chain joins TRBV3-1 (or the pseudogene TRBV3-2) to TRBJ1-2; D is perhaps TRBD1 (6 bases). CDR1 is LGHDT, CDR2 YNNKEL, per germline (reference sequence). This CDR3 has 14 amino acids. V lost 1 base, J lost 3 bases, and 9 bases lay in between. Here the CDR3 DNA reads TGTGCCAGCAGCCAAGTACAGGGTCACTATGGCTACACCTTC. As protein: CASSQVQGHYGYTF.

The chain is built from TRBV6-6 and TRBJ1-5, with a tentative D call TRBD1 (6 bases). CDR3 length equals 15 residues. Germline loops: CDR1 MNHNY, CDR2 SVGAGI (reference sequence). Trimming took off 0 bases at V and 7 bases at J, with 13 bases between the two ends. CDR3 nucleotides: TGTGCCAGCAGTTACTCTGGCAGGGGCAGACAGCCCCAGCATTTT. It codes for CASSYSGRGRQPQHF.

A few counts support this clone. The chain has TRBV18 and TRBJ1-1; possibly TRBD1 for D (5 bases). CDR1 is KGHSH and CDR2 is LQKENI in the germline V gene. CDR3 length equals 14 residues. The V end was cut by 4 bases, the J end by 1 base, with 10 bases between. CDR3 sequence reads: CASSLQVQNTEAFF. CDR3 nucleotides: TGTGCCAGCTCACTACAGGTTCAGAACACTGAAGCTTTCTTT. Using reference TRBV18 and TRBJ1-1 for the parts outside the CDR3, the full variable domain is NAGVMQNPRHLVRRRGQEARLRCSPMKGHSHVYWYRQLPEEGLKFMVYLQKENIIDESGMPKERFSAEFPKEGPSILRIQQVVRGDSAAYFCASSLQVQNTEAFFGQGTRLTVV.

This clone has more than one count but fewer than ten. This chain uses TRBV7-9 with TRBJ1-1, with D possibly TRBD1 on 6 matching bases. CDR3 length: 14 residues. Germline V lookup: CDR1 SEHNR, CDR2 FQNEAQ (reference sequence). Trimming took off 3 bases at V and 3 bases at J, with 11 bases between the two ends. CDR3 residues: CASSLTGADTEAFF. The CDR3 nucleotides are TGTGCCAGCAGCTTGACAGGAGCTGACACTGAAGCTTTCTTT.

This clone was observed a handful of times. The DNA for the CDR3 is TGTGCCAGCAGCTTAGGGAATGGGGCCCTCTACGAGCAGTACTTC. Its translation: CASSLGNGALYEQYF. The chain carries TRBV11-2 and TRBJ2-7; perhaps TRBD1 as D (5 bases). Trimming cost V 1 base and J 3 bases, with 13 bases left between them. The germline V gene has CDR1 SGHAT and CDR2 FQNNGV. The CDR3 has 15 residues.

The gene calls are TRBV5-4 and TRBJ2-1; a weak D match, TRBD2 (6 bases). The CDR3 is 14 amino acids. V was pared by 0 bases and J by 8 bases, with 12 bases between. CDR1 and CDR2 (germline): SGHNT, YYREEE (reference sequence). This chain's CDR3 is CASSLDRENHEQFF. Here the CDR3 DNA reads TGTGCCAGCAGCTTGGATCGGGAGAATCATGAGCAGTTCTTC.

In its sample, this clone was seen a few times. V and J are TRBV7-8 and TRBJ2-6; D is undetermined. This CDR3 has 12 residues. Germline V lookup: CDR1 SGHVS, CDR2 FQNEAQ. Trimming took 4 bases from V and 5 from J, leaving 3 bases between them. CDR3 nucleotides: TGTGCCAGCAGCTCGAGGGCCAACGTCCTGACTTTC. This gives the protein CASSSRANVLTF.

The gene calls are TRBV5-1 and TRBJ2-1, with 12 bases matching TRBD2. The CDR3 consists of 13 residues. V was pared by 6 bases and J by 8 bases, with 3 bases of the junction left unmatched. Germline CDR1 and CDR2: SGHRS and YFSETQ. CDR3 nucleotides: TGCGCCAGCACCGGGACTAGCGGGCATGAGCAGTTCTTC. Amino acid sequence: CASTGTSGHEQFF.